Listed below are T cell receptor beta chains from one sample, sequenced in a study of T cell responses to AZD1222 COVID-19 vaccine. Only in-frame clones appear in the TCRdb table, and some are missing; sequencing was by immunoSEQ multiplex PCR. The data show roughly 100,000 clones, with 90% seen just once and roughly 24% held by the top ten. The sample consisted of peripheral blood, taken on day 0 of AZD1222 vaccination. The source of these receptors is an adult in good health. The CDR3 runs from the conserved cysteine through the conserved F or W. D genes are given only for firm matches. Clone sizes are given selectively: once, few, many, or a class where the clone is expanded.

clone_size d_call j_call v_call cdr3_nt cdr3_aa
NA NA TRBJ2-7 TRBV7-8 TGTGCCAGCAGCTCCATCCGGTGGGGGATAATCTACGAGCAGTACTTC CASSSIRWGIIYEQYF
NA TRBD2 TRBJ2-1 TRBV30 TGTGCCTGGAGTAGACTAGCGAGAGAAAGGAATGAGCAGTTCTTC CAWSRLARERNEQFF
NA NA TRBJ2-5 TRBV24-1 TGTGCCATTGCCGGGGGCGAGGGGGAGACCCAGTACTTC CAIAGGEGETQYF
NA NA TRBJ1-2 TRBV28 TGTGCCAGCAAACAGGGCACACCTAACTATGGCTACACCTTC CASKQGTPNYGYTF
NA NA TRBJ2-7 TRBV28 TGTGCCAGCAGTTTGTTAGCGTCCTACGAGCAGTACTTC CASSLLASYEQYF
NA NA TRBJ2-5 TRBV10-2 TGCGCCAGCAGTGAGACCCGCCGGGAGACCCAGTACTTC CASSETRRETQYF
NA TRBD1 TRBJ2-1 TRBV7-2 TGTGCCAGCAGCTCACAGGGGAGAGGAAATGAGCAGTTCTTC CASSSQGRGNEQFF
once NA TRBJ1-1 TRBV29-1 TGCAGCGTTTCGGGGATGAACACTGAAGCTTTCTTT CSVSGMNTEAFF
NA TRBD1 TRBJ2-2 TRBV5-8 TGTGCCAGCAGCATGACAGGGGGCGCAAACACCGGGGAGCTGTTTTTT CASSMTGGANTGELFF
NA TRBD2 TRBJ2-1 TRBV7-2 TGTGCCAGCAGCTTTAGCGGGAGTGGAAATGAGCAGTTCTTC CASSFSGSGNEQFF
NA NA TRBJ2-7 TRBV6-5 TGTGCCAGCAGTTACCGCGGGGTTACCTACGAGCAGTACTTC CASSYRGVTYEQYF
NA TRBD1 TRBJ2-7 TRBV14 TGTGCCAGCAGCCAAGTAGCAGGGACAGGCAGCGGCGAGCAGTACTTC CASSQVAGTGSGEQYF
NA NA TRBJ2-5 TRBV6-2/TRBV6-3 TGTGCCAGCAGTTACGGCCCGACCGGGGGGACCCAGTACTTC CASSYGPTGGTQYF
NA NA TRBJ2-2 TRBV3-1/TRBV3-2 TGTGCCATCTCCTCAGGGGACGCGAACACCGGGGAGCTGTTTTTT CAISSGDANTGELFF
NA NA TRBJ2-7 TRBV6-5 TGTGCCAGCAGTTACCTCGACAGCACCTACGAGCAGTACTTC CASSYLDSTYEQYF
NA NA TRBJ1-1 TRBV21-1 TGTGCCAGCAGCAAGCCGGGACAGTCCACTGAAGCTTTCTTT CASSKPGQSTEAFF
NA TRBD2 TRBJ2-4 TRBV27 TGTGCCAGCAGTCGCCGACTAGCGGACCTAGCCAAAAACATTCAGTACTTC CASSRRLADLAKNIQYF
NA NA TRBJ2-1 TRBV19 TGTGCCAGTAGTAATGTGGGAGTAGACGACAATGAGCAGTTCTTC CASSNVGVDDNEQFF
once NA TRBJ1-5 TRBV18 TGTGCCAGCTCATTCCAGGGGAGCAATCAGCCCCAGCATTTT CASSFQGSNQPQHF
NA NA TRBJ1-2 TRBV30 TGTGCCTGGAGTTGGCAGATTGATGGCTACACCTTC CAWSWQIDGYTF
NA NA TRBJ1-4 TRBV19 TGTGCCAGTAGGGAGGGGGAAAAACTGTTTTTT CASREGEKLFF
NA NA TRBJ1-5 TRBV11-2 TGTGCCAGCAGCTTAGTAGGGGATCAGCCCCAGCATTTT CASSLVGDQPQHF
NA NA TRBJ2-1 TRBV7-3 TGTGCCAGCAGCTTAACGCCAGATAGCTCCTACAATGAGCAGTTCTTC CASSLTPDSSYNEQFF
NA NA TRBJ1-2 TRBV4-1 TGCGCCAGCAGCCAAGGGACTGACTATGGCTACACCTTC CASSQGTDYGYTF
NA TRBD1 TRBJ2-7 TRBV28 TGTGCCAGCAGTAGGACAGGGGCCAGCTCCTACGAGCAGTACTTC CASSRTGASSYEQYF
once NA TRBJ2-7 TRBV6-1 TGTGCCAGCAGTGAAGCGGGGGAGAGGGAGCAGTACTTC CASSEAGEREQYF
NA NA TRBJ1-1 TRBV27 TGTGCCAGCAGTTTAGGGGGGAAGGAGGCTTTCTTT CASSLGGKEAFF
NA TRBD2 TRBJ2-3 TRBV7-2 TGTGCCAGCAGCTTATCTGGGGGGAGGGGAGGCGATACGCAGTATTTT CASSLSGGRGGDTQYF
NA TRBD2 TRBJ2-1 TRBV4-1 TGCGCCAGCAGCCAACTGAGACTAGCCCTGCACAATGAGCAGTTCTTC CASSQLRLALHNEQFF
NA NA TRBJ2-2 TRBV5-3 TGTGCCAGAATTTCGAGGGTCATCGGGGAGCTGTTTTTT CARISRVIGELFF